The 18 T cell receptor beta chains below come from one sample, sequenced in a study of OX40 agonist ivuxolimab in advanced cancers. The protocol was immunoSEQ multiplex PCR, while the TCRdb copy is restricted to in-frame clones and leaves out a portion. The top ten clones hold 0.35% of a sample with tens of thousands of clones, roughly 85% of them seen once. This material consisted of CD4+ or CD8+ T cells sorted from blood, taken in a trial of the OX40 agonist ivuxolimab. Source of these receptors: an adult with an advanced solid tumor such as melanoma, head and neck, liver or kidney cancer.

The chain uses TRBV5-1 and TRBJ2-2; 8 bases match TRBD2. CDR3 length: 14 amino acids. V lost 5 bases to trimming and J lost 5 bases; unmatched junction nucleotides: 5. Germline V CDR1 and CDR2: SGHRS, YFSETQ. For the CDR3, the DNA is TGCGCCAGCAGGGTGTCTAGCGGGACCGGGGAGCTGTTTTTT. Its translation is CASRVSSGTGELFF.

This chain joins TRBV7-2 and TRBJ1-3, with 7 bases fitting TRBD1. Germline V lookup: CDR1 SGHTA, CDR2 FQGNSA. The CDR3 has 15 residues. The V segment lost 5 bases and the J segment 0 bases; nucleotides outside the gene matches: 4. The CDR3 loop reads CASSPSGGSGNTIYF. The CDR3 bases are TGTGCCAGCAGCCCATCAGGGGGCTCTGGAAACACCATATATTTT.

The chain uses TRBV5-1 and TRBJ2-3; 7 bases are a match to TRBD1. After removal of 2 bases from V and 2 bases from J, the junction contained 8 bases not matched to a gene. Germline V gene sequence: CDR1 SGHRS, CDR2 YFSETQ. CDR3 length equals 16 residues. CDR3 DNA: TGCGCCAGCAGCTTCCCGGGACAGAGGGACACAGATACGCAGTATTTT. Protein sequence: CASSFPGQRDTDTQYF.

The CDR3 coding sequence is TGTGCCAGCAGCGCCTCAGGGGCTAGCTCCTACGAGCAGTACTTC. Encoded protein: CASSASGASSYEQYF. The chain joins TRBV9 to TRBJ2-7, with D possibly being TRBD1 (6 bases). The CDR3 consists of 15 residues. V shed 3 bases and J shed 0 bases, with 13 bases lying between them. Germline-derived CDR1 and CDR2 are SGDLS and YYNGEE.

The chain has TRBV5-5 and TRBJ1-6, with 10 bases identical to TRBD1. V shed 1 base and J 7 bases; nucleotides not matched to a gene: 5. CDR3 length equals 16 residues. Germline V gives CDR1 SGHKS, CDR2 YYEKEE (reference sequence). The CDR3 DNA sequence: TGTGCCAGCAGCTTGACCCCGGACAGGGGGAATTCACCCCTCCACTTT. Residues: CASSLTPDRGNSPLHF.

The chain employs TRBV5-4 and TRBJ2-7, with D possibly TRBD1 on 5 matching bases. The germline CDR1 and CDR2 sequences are SGHNT and YYREEE (reference sequence). Deletions cut 2 bases from V and 4 bases from J, with 7 bases between. The CDR3 consists of 12 residues. CDR3 bases: TGTGCCAGCAGCTTCCAGGGTTACGAGCAGTACTTC. It codes for CASSFQGYEQYF.

The rearrangement links TRBV7-2 to TRBJ2-7, with D perhaps TRBD2 (7 bases). The CDR3 is made up of 15 amino acids. The germline gives CDR1 SGHTA, CDR2 FQGNSA. Trimming left V 5 bases short and J 6 bases short, with 20 bases between. CDR3 bases: TGTGCCAGCAGCAGCCCCGGGGGGCCTTTTGGCGAGCAGTACTTC. Protein product: CASSSPGGPFGEQYF.

The chain uses TRBV6-6 and TRBJ2-1; either TRBD1 or TRBD2 may supply D (5 bases each). CDR3 length: 13 amino acids. V was pared by 7 bases and J by 15 bases, with 22 bases between. Germline V gene sequence: CDR1 MNHNY, CDR2 SVGAGI (reference sequence). The CDR3 nucleotides are TGTGCCAGCACCCCCCGGGAACAGGATCGGCGGTTCTTC. Translation gives CASTPREQDRRFF.

V usage is TRBV5-6 and J usage is TRBJ2-1; D unresolved. The CDR3 runs 16 residues. The ends were cut back, 5 bases at V and 1 base at J, with 16 bases in the middle. CDR1 is SGHDT and CDR2 is YYEEEE in the germline V gene. The CDR3 nucleotides are TGTGCCAGCAGTTATCAGGACCCATGGTCCTACAATGAGCAGTTCTTC. It translates to CASSYQDPWSYNEQFF.

This chain joins TRBV5-8 and TRBJ2-3; D ambiguous. CDR1 is SGHTS, CDR2 YDEGEE, per germline. Trimming removed 1 base from V and 0 bases from J, with 9 bases in between. This CDR3 has 15 amino acids. The CDR3 here is CASSLLTRSTDTQYF. The CDR3 nucleotides read TGTGCCAGCAGCTTGTTGACACGGAGCACAGATACGCAGTATTTT.

J is TRBJ1-2 and V is TRBV4-3; no definite D call. The CDR3 is 15 amino acids. V was cut by 0 bases and J by 2 bases, with 10 bases left in between. The germline V gene has CDR1 LGHNA and CDR2 YSLEER. The DNA for the CDR3 is TGCGCCAGCAGCCAAGATAACACTGAAAACTATGGCTACACCTTC. Its translation is CASSQDNTENYGYTF.

The rearrangement links TRBV10-1 to TRBJ1-6; unclear D gene. Germline assignment: CDR1 WNHNN and CDR2 SYGVQD (reference sequence). Trimming pared 6 bases from V and 8 bases from J, leaving 8 bases between. This CDR3 comprises 12 residues. CDR3 nucleotides: TGCGCCAGCAGCAGCGGTTATTCACCCCTCCACTTT. It encodes CASSSGYSPLHF.

CDR3 nucleotide sequence: TGTGCCAGCAGCTTACCGGTTAGGCCGCTCTCTGGAAACACCATATATTTT. It translates to CASSLPVRPLSGNTIYF. The genes are TRBV5-8 and TRBJ1-3; D is unresolved. This CDR3 has 17 residues. Trimming took off 2 bases at V and 0 bases at J, with 15 bases between the two ends. Germline V gene data show CDR1 as SGHTS and CDR2 as YDEGEE.

The chain uses TRBV7-9 and TRBJ2-7, with D possibly being TRBD1 (5 bases). Between the trimmed V and J ends, which lost 0 bases and 0 bases, there was a span of 12 bases. Germline values: CDR1 SEHNR, CDR2 FQNEAQ (reference sequence). This CDR3 spans 16 amino acids. CDR3 bases: TGTGCCAGCAGCTTAGCGACGATCAGGGACTCCTACGAGCAGTACTTC. Its translation is CASSLATIRDSYEQYF. The full variable domain, completed using reference TRBV7-9 and TRBJ2-7, is DTGVSQNPRHKITKRGQNVTFRCDPISEHNRLYWYRQTLGQGPEFLTYFQNEAQLEKSRLLSDRFSAERPKGSFSTLEIQRTEQGDSAMYLCASSLATIRDSYEQYFGPGTRLTVT.

This chain joins TRBV9 and TRBJ2-3; 12 bases are a match to TRBD2. J was trimmed by 2 bases and V by 0 bases; bases with no gene match: 10. Germline V gene lookup returns CDR1 SGDLS and CDR2 YYNGEE. CDR3 length: 19 amino acids. CDR3 loop: CASSVGGTSGFSNTDTQYF. CDR3 DNA sequence: TGTGCCAGCAGCGTAGGTGGGACTAGCGGGTTCTCCAACACAGATACGCAGTATTTT.

This clone was picked up a small number of times. The genes are TRBV5-1 and TRBJ1-2, with 10 bases fitting TRBD1. The CDR3 loop spans 15 amino acids. Germline trimming cut 4 bases from V and 7 bases from J; bases unmatched to any gene: 10. Looked up from germline, CDR1 is SGHRS and CDR2 is YFSETQ. The CDR3 DNA sequence: TGCGCCAGCAGCCTCGGACAGGGGGAAGCAGGTGGCTACACCTTC. It encodes CASSLGQGEAGGYTF. Full variable domain (outside the CDR3, taken from reference TRBV5-1 and TRBJ1-2): KAGVTQTPRYLIKTRGQQVTLSCSPISGHRSVSWYQQTPGQGLQFLFEYFSETQRNKGNFPGRFSGRQFSNSRSEMNVSTLELGDSALYLCASSLGQGEAGGYTFGSGTRLTVV.

The rearrangement links TRBV6-5 to TRBJ1-2, with D perhaps TRBD1 (5 bases). Trimming stripped 11 bases from V and 6 bases from J, with 13 bases between. Germline CDR1 and CDR2: MNHEY and SVGAGI. The CDR3 spans 11 residues. The CDR3 sequence: CAGSRVNGYTF. The DNA for the CDR3 is TGTGCCGGATCCAGGGTTAATGGCTACACCTTC.

This chain joins TRBV2 and TRBJ1-1; D unresolved. CDR3 size: 14 residues. The V end was cut by 10 bases, the J end by 5 bases, with 20 bases between. Germline assignment: CDR1 SNHLY and CDR2 FYNNEI. CDR3 in DNA: TGTGCCACGAAAACGTCGGGGAGCGGTACTGAAGCTTTCTTT. Translated: CATKTSGSGTEAFF.